This entry describes one T cell receptor beta chain. Antigen: not known. TCRdb's table, derived via immunoSEQ multiplex PCR, lists solely in-frame clones and lacks some. The sample shows tens of thousands of clones, about two thirds of them seen only once. The data were obtained in a study of CD4 T cells in relation to SARS-CoV-2 and coronaviruses. Study information: The HLA restriction of the shared crossreactive spike epitopes was mapped.

Before the COVID-19 pandemic, during about 2011-2019, CD4+ T cells were taken from unexposed donors. CD4+ T cells were isolated from the cells after about 11 days of culture. Cells permitting, SARS-CoV-2 S/N and four cold-coronavirus spikes were tested on unexposed-donor CD4+ T cells. Unmatched junction bases numbered 9, after V lost 4 bases and J lost 4 bases. Germline CDR1 is SGHAT and CDR2 is FQNNGV. CDR3 length: 15 amino acids. The clonotype was recovered from a human donor in good health. V is TRBV11-2 and J is TRBJ1-2, with 7 positions matching TRBD1. Sequenced sample: CD4+ T cells from PBMCs, cultured in vitro. CDR3 residues: CASSSTGTEVYGYTF. The CDR3 DNA reads TGTGCCAGCAGCTCAACCGGGACAGAGGTCTATGGCTACACCTTC.